The sequence of this T cell receptor (beta chain) was determined in a study of T cell repertoires in cytomegalovirus infection. The germline V gene encodes CDR1 SEHNR and CDR2 FQNEAQ (reference sequence). The CDR3 is 15 amino acids. V shed 5 bases, J shed 2 bases, and the junction held 8 bases outside the gene matches. This clonotype was counted once. What it recognizes is unknown. Study-level points and caveats: The ex vivo response showed dominance by HLA-C-restricted CMV-specific TCR beta clonotypes.

TCRdb processed the reads anew with MiXCR; each CDR3 protein has one entry. This table has about 150,000 distinct CDR3 sequences, about a quarter appearing once. The chain is built from TRBV7-9 and TRBJ2-5; 7 nucleotides line up with TRBD1. Specimen: PBMCs. The clonotype comes from a human donor in good health (CMV status not recorded). Some clones in this sample may be carry-over from other donors' samples. CDR3 residues: CASSVQGNQQETQYF. The CDR3 DNA is TGTGCCAGCAGCGTACAGGGGAACCAGCAAGAGACCCAGTACTTC.